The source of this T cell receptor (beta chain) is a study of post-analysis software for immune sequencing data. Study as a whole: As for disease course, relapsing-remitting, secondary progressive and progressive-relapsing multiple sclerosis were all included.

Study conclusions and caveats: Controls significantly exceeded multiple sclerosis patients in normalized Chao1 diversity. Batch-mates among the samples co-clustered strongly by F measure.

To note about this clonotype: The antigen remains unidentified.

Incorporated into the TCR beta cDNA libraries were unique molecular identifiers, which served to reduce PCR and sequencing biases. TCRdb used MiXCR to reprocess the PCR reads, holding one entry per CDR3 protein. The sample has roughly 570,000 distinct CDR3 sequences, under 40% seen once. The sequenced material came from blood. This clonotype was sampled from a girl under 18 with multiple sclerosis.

CDR3: CASSERPNTGELFF. Written as DNA, the CDR3 is TGTGCCAGCAGTGAGAGACCCAACACCGGGGAGCTGTTTTTT. The chain links TRBV2 to TRBJ2-2; D is unclear. The length of the CDR3 is 14 residues. V was cut by 3 bases and J by 2 bases, with 7 bases left in between. The germline V gene has CDR1 SNHLY and CDR2 FYNNEI.